The 30 T cell receptor beta chains below come from one sample, sequenced in a study of T cell responses to AZD1222 COVID-19 vaccine. Assay: immunoSEQ multiplex PCR; the TCRdb copy retains only in-frame clones and omits some. Among 150,000 or so clones listed, 80% to 95% were seen once. This specimen consisted of peripheral blood, obtained 28 days after the second AZD1222 dose. The source of these receptors is an adult who received the AZD1222 COVID-19 vaccine.

The V and J genes are TRBV5-6 and TRBJ2-5, with D perhaps TRBD1 (5 bases). Germline V gene data show CDR1 as SGHDT and CDR2 as YYEEEE. V lost 2 bases and J 5 bases, leaving 10 bases between the germline ends. CDR3 length: 13 amino acids. In DNA, the CDR3 is TGTGCCAGCAGCTTTGGATCAGGGGAGACCCAGTACTTC. As protein: CASSFGSGETQYF. The variable domain in full, with the rest retrieved from reference TRBV5-6 and TRBJ2-5, is DAGVTQSPTHLIKTRGQQVTLRCSPKSGHDTVSWYQQALGQGPQFIFQYYEEEERQRGNFPDRFSGHQFPNYSSELNVNALLLGDSALYLCASSFGSGETQYFGPGTRLLVL.

The chain employs TRBV28 and TRBJ1-3, with 7 positions matching TRBD1. The germline V gene has CDR1 MDHEN and CDR2 SYDVKM. J lost 3 bases, V lost 5 bases, and 4 bases had no gene match. The CDR3 extends over 14 amino acids. The CDR3 is CASSPDRDGNTIYF. DNA for the CDR3: TGTGCCAGCAGTCCAGACAGGGATGGAAACACCATATATTTT.

The rearrangement joins TRBV18 to TRBJ2-5; unclear D gene. This CDR3 is 12 amino acids long. CDR1 and CDR2 from the germline V gene are KGHSH and LQKENI. Trimming took off 6 bases at V and 3 bases at J, with 8 bases between the two ends. This chain's CDR3 is CASSPSEETQYF. CDR3 sequence (DNA): TGTGCCAGCTCCCCCTCGGAAGAGACCCAGTACTTC.

This chain connects TRBV19 to TRBJ1-6; D ambiguous. The CDR3 sequence is 15 residues long. V was clipped by 0 bases and J by 9 bases, with 12 bases between them. Germline V lookup: CDR1 LNHDA, CDR2 SQIVND (reference sequence). The DNA of the CDR3 is TGTGCCAGTAGTATAGACGGGTTAAACGGTTCACCCCTCCACTTT. Its translation: CASSIDGLNGSPLHF.

The chain has TRBV19 and TRBJ1-2; TRBD1 matches at 10 bases. The germline gives CDR1 LNHDA, CDR2 SQIVND (reference sequence). This CDR3 is 14 amino acids long. Germline trimming cut 3 bases from V and 5 bases from J; bases unmatched to any gene: 3. This CDR3 is CASSIWDRGYGYTF. The DNA for the CDR3 is TGTGCCAGTAGTATTTGGGACAGGGGTTATGGCTACACCTTC. The whole variable domain, remainder taken from reference TRBV19 and TRBJ1-2, is DGGITQSPKYLFRKEGQNVTLSCEQNLNHDAMYWYRQDPGQGLRLIYYSQIVNDFQKGDIAEGYSVSREKKESFPLTVTSAQKNPTAFYLCASSIWDRGYGYTFGSGTRLTVV.

This rearrangement joins TRBV29-1 to TRBJ1-1; no definite D call. Trimming took 5 bases from V and 2 from J, leaving 12 bases between them. CDR1 and CDR2 from the germline V gene are SQVTM and ANQGSEA. This CDR3 region has 13 residues. The CDR3 protein is CSVTVSQNTEAFF. CDR3 nucleotide sequence: TGCAGCGTTACAGTGAGCCAAAACACTGAAGCTTTCTTT.

This chain joins TRBV5-1 and TRBJ2-2; 10 positions match TRBD1. V was clipped by 3 bases and J by 6 bases; unmatched bases: 8. The CDR3 is 16 residues long. Germline V gene sequence: CDR1 SGHRS, CDR2 YFSETQ. CDR3 region: CASSSGQGGTSGELFF. The CDR3 coding sequence is TGCGCCAGCAGCTCCGGACAGGGGGGAACGTCCGGGGAGCTGTTTTTT. The full variable domain, rest sourced from reference TRBV5-1 and TRBJ2-2, is KAGVTQTPRYLIKTRGQQVTLSCSPISGHRSVSWYQQTPGQGLQFLFEYFSETQRNKGNFPGRFSGRQFSNSRSEMNVSTLELGDSALYLCASSSGQGGTSGELFFGEGSRLTVL.

The CDR3 sequence is CASSELGHLYNEQFF. The CDR3 DNA reads as TGTGCCAGCAGTGAACTCGGACACCTCTACAATGAGCAGTTCTTC. This chain links TRBV6-1 with TRBJ2-1; D is perhaps TRBD1 (5 bases). With 2 bases removed from V and 3 bases from J, the gap between germline ends came to 11 bases. The CDR3 runs 15 residues. Germline CDR1 is MNHNS and CDR2 is SASEGT.

The chain recombines TRBV28 with TRBJ2-3, with TRBD1 matching 7 bases. CDR1 is MDHEN and CDR2 is SYDVKM in the germline V gene. The CDR3 is 15 amino acids. J was trimmed by 2 bases and V by 7 bases; bases with no gene match: 9. For the CDR3, the DNA is TGTGCCAGCACCCTCGGGACAGTAGACACAGATACGCAGTATTTT. Translating gives CASTLGTVDTDTQYF. Variable domain in full (rest from reference TRBV28 and TRBJ2-3): DVKVTQSSRYLVKRTGEKVFLECVQDMDHENMFWYRQDPGLGLRLIYFSYDVKMKEKGDIPEGYSVSREKKERFSLILESASTNQTSMYLCASTLGTVDTDTQYFGPGTRLTVL.

V gene TRBV28 combines with J gene TRBJ1-5; D is unclear. Germline CDR1 is MDHEN and CDR2 is SYDVKM. This CDR3 has 14 amino acids. The ends were cut back, 3 bases at V and 3 bases at J, with 9 bases in the middle. CDR3 in amino acids: CASSLGVVNQPQHF. CDR3 sequence (DNA): TGTGCCAGCAGTTTGGGTGTGGTCAATCAGCCCCAGCATTTT. Combining the CDR3 with reference TRBV28 and TRBJ1-5 gives the whole variable domain DVKVTQSSRYLVKRTGEKVFLECVQDMDHENMFWYRQDPGLGLRLIYFSYDVKMKEKGDIPEGYSVSREKKERFSLILESASTNQTSMYLCASSLGVVNQPQHFGDGTRLSIL.

The chain has TRBV30 and TRBJ1-5; D gene unclear. Germline loops: CDR1 GTSNPN, CDR2 SVGIG (reference sequence). This CDR3 region has 14 residues. V was pared by 6 bases and J by 2 bases, with 14 bases between. DNA of the CDR3: TGTGCCTGCACCCCAAGTAGGGGCAATCAGCCCCAGCATTTT. It specifies CACTPSRGNQPQHF. The full variable domain, its missing parts supplied by reference TRBV30 and TRBJ1-5, is SQTIHQWPATLVQPVGSPLSLECTVEGTSNPNLYWYRQAAGRGLQLLFYSVGIGQISSEVPQNLSASRPQDRQFILSSKKLLLSDSGFYLCACTPSRGNQPQHFGDGTRLSIL.

This clone was counted a single time. The rearrangement links TRBV19 to TRBJ1-1, with D unresolved. Trimming took off 3 bases at V and 1 base at J, with 6 bases between the two ends. The CDR3 has 13 residues. CDR1 LNHDA and CDR2 SQIVND come from the germline V gene (reference sequence). The CDR3, as DNA: TGTGCCAGTAGTATCTCGAAGAACACTGAAGCTTTCTTT. Encoded protein: CASSISKNTEAFF.

This chain joins TRBV11-2 and TRBJ1-5, with D possibly TRBD1 on 5 matching bases. Germline-derived CDR1 and CDR2 are SGHAT and FQNNGV. V lost 1 base to trimming and J lost 7 bases, with 11 bases between them. The CDR3 runs to 14 residues. The DNA for the CDR3 is TGTGCCAGCAGCTTAGGGGCAGGGACCCAGCCCCAGCATTTT. Its translation is CASSLGAGTQPQHF.

This chain links TRBV25-1 with TRBJ2-2, with D perhaps matching TRBD1 (6 bases). V lost 1 base to trimming and J lost 2 bases, with 11 bases between them. Germline loops: CDR1 MGHDK, CDR2 SYGVNS. The CDR3 runs to 16 residues. This chain's CDR3 is CASSESVGGNTGELFF. The CDR3 bases are TGTGCCAGCAGTGAATCGGTTGGGGGCAACACCGGGGAGCTGTTTTTT.

The rearrangement uses TRBV27 and TRBJ1-1; TRBD1 is a possible D gene (6 bases). Germline V gene sequence: CDR1 MNHEY, CDR2 SMNVEV (reference sequence). V shed 5 bases and J shed 4 bases, with 11 bases lying between them. The CDR3 contains 13 residues. The CDR3: CASSTRTATEAFF. DNA for the CDR3: TGTGCCAGCAGTACCCGGACAGCCACTGAAGCTTTCTTT.

The rearrangement links TRBV5-1 to TRBJ2-2, with D tentatively TRBD2 (6 bases). Trimming removed 4 bases from V and 12 bases from J, with 19 bases in between. The CDR3 runs to 14 residues. In germline, CDR1 is SGHRS, CDR2 YFSETQ. In DNA, the CDR3 is TGCGCCAGCAGCCCCGGAGGGAGCGAGGTGAAGCTGTTTTTT. This encodes CASSPGGSEVKLFF.

This rearrangement joins TRBV9 to TRBJ1-1; D is undetermined. The CDR3 consists of 14 residues. V was clipped by 0 bases and J by 1 base, with 7 bases between them. Germline-derived CDR1 and CDR2 are SGDLS and YYNGEE. CDR3 residues: CASSVGGPNTEAFF. The CDR3 DNA is TGTGCCAGCAGCGTAGGAGGACCGAACACTGAAGCTTTCTTT.

The chain combines TRBV10-3 with TRBJ1-1, with D unclear. The CDR3 is 14 amino acids. Per the germline V gene, CDR1 is ENHRY and CDR2 is SYGVKD. The V and J ends lost 3 bases and 0 bases respectively, with 8 bases between them. CDR3 sequence: CAISDIQLNTEAFF. The CDR3 DNA follows: TGTGCCATCAGTGATATACAGTTGAACACTGAAGCTTTCTTT.

This clone has a single count. The chain recombines TRBV5-1 with TRBJ2-3; 8 bases align to TRBD2. The ends lost 4 bases at V and 6 bases at J; junction bases unmatched: 16. CDR3 size: 17 residues. Per germline, CDR1 SGHRS and CDR2 YFSETQ. The CDR3 spells CASSSTRTSGPWDTQYF. The DNA for the CDR3 is TGCGCCAGCAGCAGCACCCGAACTAGCGGCCCATGGGATACGCAGTATTTT.

The chain combines TRBV5-6 with TRBJ2-7, with a possible D match to TRBD1 (6 bases). The CDR3 covers 14 residues. The germline V and J ends were trimmed by 1 base and 2 bases, with 10 bases remaining between them. The V gene's germline CDR1 is SGHDT and CDR2 YYEEEE. CDR3 loop: CASSLLQGTYEQYF. The CDR3 DNA is TGTGCCAGCAGCTTGTTACAGGGTACCTACGAGCAGTACTTC.

The rearrangement links TRBV6-1 to TRBJ1-1; weak D call: TRBD1 (5 bases). V lost 1 base and J lost 1, with 10 bases in between. Germline loops: CDR1 MNHNS, CDR2 SASEGT. The CDR3 sequence is 15 residues long. The CDR3 reads CASSEVGVGNTEAFF. CDR3 DNA: TGTGCCAGCAGTGAAGTGGGGGTCGGGAACACTGAAGCTTTCTTT.

The J gene is TRBJ1-2, the V gene TRBV12-2. TRBV12-2 counts as a pseudogene. The CDR3 extends over 19 amino acids. CDR3 protein: CASRSEALDPFLLVYGYTF. The DNA of the CDR3 is TGTGCAAGTCGCTCCGAGGCCCTTGATCCTTTTCTTCTTGTCTATGGCTACACCTTC.

This chain connects TRBV7-2 to TRBJ1-2; D gene unclear. The CDR3 covers 12 residues. From germline, CDR1 is SGHTA and CDR2 FQGNSA. The V gene lost 1 base and the J gene lost 6 bases, with 6 bases spanning the gap. CDR3 sequence (DNA): TGTGCCAGCAGCTTAGTCGTGGATGGCTACACCTTC. It is translated as CASSLVVDGYTF.

This chain links TRBV5-1 with TRBJ1-1, with 7 bases fitting TRBD1. CDR1 SGHRS and CDR2 YFSETQ come from the germline V gene. The CDR3 length is 14 residues. V was pared by 7 bases and J by 4 bases, with 10 bases of the junction left unmatched. The CDR3 loop is CASLEGGVSTEAFF. CDR3 DNA sequence: TGCGCCAGCCTGGAAGGGGGCGTTTCCACTGAAGCTTTCTTT. Complete variable domain (other parts from reference TRBV5-1 and TRBJ1-1): KAGVTQTPRYLIKTRGQQVTLSCSPISGHRSVSWYQQTPGQGLQFLFEYFSETQRNKGNFPGRFSGRQFSNSRSEMNVSTLELGDSALYLCASLEGGVSTEAFFGQGTRLTVV.

To note about this clone: The sample contains more than one DNA sequence encoding this CDR3. The V call is TRBV2, the J call TRBJ1-6, with 7 bases fitting TRBD1. From germline, CDR1 is SNHLY and CDR2 FYNNEI. The CDR3 runs to 15 residues. The V gene end was trimmed by 4 bases and the J gene end by 12 bases; junction bases not matched to a gene: 12. The CDR3 DNA sequence: TGTGCCAGCAGTGGGTCCCGTGGCAGGGGGATACCCCTCCACTTT. This sequence encodes CASSGSRGRGIPLHF.

V usage is TRBV6-6 and J usage is TRBJ1-2, with a weak D call TRBD1 (6 bases). Germline assignment: CDR1 MNHNY and CDR2 SVGAGI (reference sequence). The CDR3 is made up of 14 amino acids. V lost 7 bases and J 4 bases, leaving 16 bases between the germline ends. CDR3 DNA sequence: TGTGCCAGCAACCCGTCGGGGGGCGTCTATGGCTACACCTTC. This sequence encodes CASNPSGGVYGYTF.

The chain carries TRBV19 and TRBJ1-5, with no clear D. CDR3 length: 16 residues. The germline CDR1 and CDR2 sequences are LNHDA and SQIVND (reference sequence). V gave up 4 bases and J gave up 1 base, with 14 bases separating them. The CDR3 here is CASSSGENPSNQPQHF. The CDR3 coding sequence is TGTGCCAGTAGTAGTGGGGAGAACCCGAGCAATCAGCCCCAGCATTTT. Using reference TRBV19 and TRBJ1-5 for the parts outside the CDR3, the full variable domain is DGGITQSPKYLFRKEGQNVTLSCEQNLNHDAMYWYRQDPGQGLRLIYYSQIVNDFQKGDIAEGYSVSREKKESFPLTVTSAQKNPTAFYLCASSSGENPSNQPQHFGDGTRLSIL.

The V gene is TRBV6-5, the J gene TRBJ1-6, with TRBD1 matching 8 bases. Germline V gene sequence: CDR1 MNHEY, CDR2 SVGAGI. J was trimmed by 9 bases and V by 5 bases; bases with no gene match: 6. This CDR3 has 14 residues. In DNA, the CDR3 is TGTGCCAGCAGTCTTGGACAGGGAACTTCACCCCTCCACTTT. Translated: CASSLGQGTSPLHF.

The chain is built from TRBV18 and TRBJ1-3; a possible D gene is TRBD1 (5 bases). The CDR3 is 16 residues long. Germline CDR1 KGHSH, CDR2 LQKENI. V lost 2 bases and J lost 3, with 14 bases in between. CDR3 coding DNA: TGTGCCAGCTCACCAGTTCAGGGAGTACGTGGAAACACCATATATTTT. It translates to CASSPVQGVRGNTIYF. Combining the CDR3 with reference TRBV18 and TRBJ1-3 gives the whole variable domain NAGVMQNPRHLVRRRGQEARLRCSPMKGHSHVYWYRQLPEEGLKFMVYLQKENIIDESGMPKERFSAEFPKEGPSILRIQQVVRGDSAAYFCASSPVQGVRGNTIYFGEGSWLTVV.

V and J are TRBV30 and TRBJ1-2; no firm D call. CDR1 GTSNPN and CDR2 SVGIG come from the germline V gene (reference sequence). The CDR3 totals 13 residues. Between the trimmed V and J ends, which lost 1 base and 4 bases, there was a span of 10 bases. The CDR3 region is CAWSDSAPYGYTF. CDR3 nucleotides: TGTGCCTGGAGTGACTCAGCCCCCTATGGCTACACCTTC.